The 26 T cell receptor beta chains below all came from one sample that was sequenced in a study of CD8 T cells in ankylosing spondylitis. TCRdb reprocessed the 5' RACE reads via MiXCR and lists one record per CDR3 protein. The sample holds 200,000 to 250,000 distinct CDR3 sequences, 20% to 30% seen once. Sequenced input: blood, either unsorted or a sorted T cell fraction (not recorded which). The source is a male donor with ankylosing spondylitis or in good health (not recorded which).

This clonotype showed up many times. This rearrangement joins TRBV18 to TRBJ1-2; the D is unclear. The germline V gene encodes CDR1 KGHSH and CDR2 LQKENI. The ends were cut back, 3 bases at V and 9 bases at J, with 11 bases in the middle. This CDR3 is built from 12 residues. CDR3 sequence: CASSPTAGSYTF. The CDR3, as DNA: TGTGCCAGCTCACCGACTGCCGGGAGCTACACCTTC.

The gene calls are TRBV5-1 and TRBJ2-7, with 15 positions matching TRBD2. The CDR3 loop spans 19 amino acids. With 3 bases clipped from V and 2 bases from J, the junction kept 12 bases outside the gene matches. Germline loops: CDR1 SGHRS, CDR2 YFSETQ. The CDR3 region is CASSWGLAGGGTHPYEQYF. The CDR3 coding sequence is TGCGCCAGCAGCTGGGGACTAGCGGGAGGAGGCACGCACCCCTACGAGCAGTACTTC.

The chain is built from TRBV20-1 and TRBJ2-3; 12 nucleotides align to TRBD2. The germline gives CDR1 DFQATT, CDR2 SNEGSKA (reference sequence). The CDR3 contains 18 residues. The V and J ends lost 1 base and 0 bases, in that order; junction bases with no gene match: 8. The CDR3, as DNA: TGCAGTGCTAGAGGGCAGGCTAGCGGGAGGGCCAGCACAGATACGCAGTATTTT. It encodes CSARGQASGRASTDTQYF.

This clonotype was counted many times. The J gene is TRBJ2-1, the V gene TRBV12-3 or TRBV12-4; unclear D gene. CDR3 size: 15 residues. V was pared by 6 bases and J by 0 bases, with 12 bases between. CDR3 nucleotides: TGTGCCAGCAGCCACGGGCCCCCCTCCTACAATGAGCAGTTCTTC. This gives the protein CASSHGPPSYNEQFF.

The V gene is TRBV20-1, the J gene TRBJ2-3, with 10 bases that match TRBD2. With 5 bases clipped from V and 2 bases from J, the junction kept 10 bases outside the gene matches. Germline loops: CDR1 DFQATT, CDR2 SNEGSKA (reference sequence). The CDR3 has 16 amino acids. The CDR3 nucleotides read TGCAGTGCTTTTTCATCGACTAGCGGGCCCACAGATACGCAGTATTTT. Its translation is CSAFSSTSGPTDTQYF.

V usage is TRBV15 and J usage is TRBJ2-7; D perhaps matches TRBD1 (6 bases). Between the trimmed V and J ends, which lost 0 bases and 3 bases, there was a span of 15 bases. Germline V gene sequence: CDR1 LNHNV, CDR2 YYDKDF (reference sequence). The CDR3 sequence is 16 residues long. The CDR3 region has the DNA TGTGCCACCAGCAGAGATCAACCGACAGGCATCTACGAGCAGTACTTC. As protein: CATSRDQPTGIYEQYF.

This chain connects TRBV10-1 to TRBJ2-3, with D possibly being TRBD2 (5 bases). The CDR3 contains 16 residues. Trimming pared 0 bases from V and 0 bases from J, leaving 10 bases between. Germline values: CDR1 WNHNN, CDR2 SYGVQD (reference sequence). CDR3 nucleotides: TGCGCCAGCAGTGAGTCTGCTAGGACTAGCACAGATACGCAGTATTTT. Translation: CASSESARTSTDTQYF.

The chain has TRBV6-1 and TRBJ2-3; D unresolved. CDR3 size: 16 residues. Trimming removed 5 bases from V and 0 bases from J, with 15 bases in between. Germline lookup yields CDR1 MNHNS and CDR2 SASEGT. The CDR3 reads CASSQSVGLSTDTQYF. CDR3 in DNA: TGTGCCAGCAGTCAGAGCGTGGGTCTAAGCACAGATACGCAGTATTTT.

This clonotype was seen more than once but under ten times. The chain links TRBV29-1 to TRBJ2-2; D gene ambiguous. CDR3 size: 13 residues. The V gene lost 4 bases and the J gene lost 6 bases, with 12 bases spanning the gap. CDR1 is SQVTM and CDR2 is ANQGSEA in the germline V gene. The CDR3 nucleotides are TGCAGCGTTGTAGTAGCAATAGCCGGGGAGCTGTTTTTT. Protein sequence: CSVVVAIAGELFF.

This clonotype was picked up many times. CDR3 loop: CSARAGVIQETQYF. The CDR3 nucleotides read TGCAGTGCTAGAGCGGGGGTCATACAAGAGACCCAGTACTTC. The V gene is TRBV20-1, the J gene TRBJ2-5; possible D gene TRBD2, 6 bases. The CDR3 runs 14 residues. V lost 1 base and J 2 bases, leaving 11 bases between the germline ends. From germline, CDR1 is DFQATT and CDR2 SNEGSKA (reference sequence).

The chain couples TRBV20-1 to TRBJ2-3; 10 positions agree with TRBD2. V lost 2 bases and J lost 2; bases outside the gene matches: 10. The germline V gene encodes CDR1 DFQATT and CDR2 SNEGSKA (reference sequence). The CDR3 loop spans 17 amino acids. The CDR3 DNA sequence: TGCAGTGCTAGATGGCCAGCACTAGCGGGACTCACAGATACGCAGTATTTT. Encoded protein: CSARWPALAGLTDTQYF.

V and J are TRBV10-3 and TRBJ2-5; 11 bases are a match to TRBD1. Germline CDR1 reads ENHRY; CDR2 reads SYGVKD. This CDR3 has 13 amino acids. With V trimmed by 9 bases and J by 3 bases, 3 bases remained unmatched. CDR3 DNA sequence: TGTGCCATTGGACAGGGGGCCGAAGAGACCCAGTACTTC. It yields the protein CAIGQGAEETQYF.

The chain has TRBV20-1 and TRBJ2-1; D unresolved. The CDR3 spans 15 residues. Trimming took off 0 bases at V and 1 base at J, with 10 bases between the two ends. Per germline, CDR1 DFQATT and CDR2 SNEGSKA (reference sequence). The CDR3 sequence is CSARDLGKSYNEQFF. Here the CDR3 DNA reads TGCAGTGCTAGAGATCTCGGCAAATCCTACAATGAGCAGTTCTTC.

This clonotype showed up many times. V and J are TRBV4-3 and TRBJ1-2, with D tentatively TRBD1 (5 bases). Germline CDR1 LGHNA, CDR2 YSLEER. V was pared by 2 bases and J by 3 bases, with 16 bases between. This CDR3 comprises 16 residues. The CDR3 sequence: CASSQTPQGADYGYTF. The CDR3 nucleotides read TGCGCCAGCAGCCAAACGCCCCAGGGCGCTGACTATGGCTACACCTTC.

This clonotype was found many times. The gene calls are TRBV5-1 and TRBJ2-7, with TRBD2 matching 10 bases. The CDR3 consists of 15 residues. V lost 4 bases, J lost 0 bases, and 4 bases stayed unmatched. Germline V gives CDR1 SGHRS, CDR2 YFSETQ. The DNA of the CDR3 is TGCGCCAGCAGCCCGACTAGCGGGCCCTCCTACGAGCAGTACTTC. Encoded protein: CASSPTSGPSYEQYF.

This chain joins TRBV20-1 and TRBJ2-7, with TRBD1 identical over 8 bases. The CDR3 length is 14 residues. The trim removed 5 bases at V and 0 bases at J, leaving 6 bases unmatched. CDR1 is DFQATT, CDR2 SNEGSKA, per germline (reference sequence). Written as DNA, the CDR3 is TGCAGTGCTTCCCGGGACAGGAGCTCCTACGAGCAGTACTTC. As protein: CSASRDRSSYEQYF.

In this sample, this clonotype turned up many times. The CDR3: CASSVTGGRDEQFF. The CDR3 DNA reads as TGTGCCAGCAGCGTTACAGGGGGCAGGGATGAGCAGTTCTTC. The rearrangement joins TRBV12-3 or TRBV12-4 to TRBJ2-1; 9 bases line up with TRBD1. Trimming took 6 bases from V and 8 from J; bases not matched to a gene: 8. The CDR3 length is 14 residues.

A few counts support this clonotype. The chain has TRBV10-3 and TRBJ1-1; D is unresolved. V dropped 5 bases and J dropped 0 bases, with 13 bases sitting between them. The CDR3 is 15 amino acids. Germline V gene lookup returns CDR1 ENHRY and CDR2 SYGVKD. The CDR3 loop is CAISLGSSLNTEAFF. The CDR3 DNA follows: TGTGCCATCAGTCTCGGGTCTAGCCTGAACACTGAAGCTTTCTTT.

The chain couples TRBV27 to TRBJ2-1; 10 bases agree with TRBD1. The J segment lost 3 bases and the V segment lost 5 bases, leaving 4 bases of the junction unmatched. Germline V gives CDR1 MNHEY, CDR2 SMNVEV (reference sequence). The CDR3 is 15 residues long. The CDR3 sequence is CASSKDRGGYNEQFF. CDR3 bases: TGTGCCAGCAGTAAGGACAGGGGGGGCTACAATGAGCAGTTCTTC.

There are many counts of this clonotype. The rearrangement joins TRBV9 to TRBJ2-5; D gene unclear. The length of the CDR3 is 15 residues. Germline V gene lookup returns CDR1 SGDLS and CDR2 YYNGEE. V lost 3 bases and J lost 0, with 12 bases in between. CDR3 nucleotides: TGTGCCAGCAGCGCCGGTTTCTTGTACCAAGAGACCCAGTACTTC. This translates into CASSAGFLYQETQYF.

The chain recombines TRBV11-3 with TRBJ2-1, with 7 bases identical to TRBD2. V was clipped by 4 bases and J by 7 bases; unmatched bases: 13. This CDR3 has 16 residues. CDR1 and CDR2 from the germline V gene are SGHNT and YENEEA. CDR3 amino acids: CASSSPGGGSDNEQFF. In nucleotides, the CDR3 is TGTGCCAGCAGCTCCCCGGGCGGCGGGAGCGATAATGAGCAGTTCTTC.

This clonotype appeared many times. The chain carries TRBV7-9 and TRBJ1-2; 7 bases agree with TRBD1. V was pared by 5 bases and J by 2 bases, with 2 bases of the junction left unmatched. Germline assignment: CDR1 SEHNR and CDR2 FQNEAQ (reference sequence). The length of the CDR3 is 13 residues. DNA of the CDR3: TGTGCCAGCAGCCTACAGGGGAACTATGGCTACACCTTC. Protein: CASSLQGNYGYTF.

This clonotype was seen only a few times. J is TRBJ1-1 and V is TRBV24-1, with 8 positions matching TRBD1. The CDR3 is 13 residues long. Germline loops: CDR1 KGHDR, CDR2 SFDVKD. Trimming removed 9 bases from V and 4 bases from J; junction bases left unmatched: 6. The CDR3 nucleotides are TGTGCCACCGCGCAGGGGGCGGGCACTGAAGCTTTCTTT. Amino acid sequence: CATAQGAGTEAFF.

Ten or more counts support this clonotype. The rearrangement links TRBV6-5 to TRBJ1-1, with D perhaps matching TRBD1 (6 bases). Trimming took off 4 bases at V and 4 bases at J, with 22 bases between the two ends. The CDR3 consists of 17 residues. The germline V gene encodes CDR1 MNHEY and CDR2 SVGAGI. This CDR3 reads CASSSSVGSGGRTEAFF. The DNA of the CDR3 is TGTGCCAGCAGTTCTTCTGTGGGGAGCGGGGGCCGCACTGAAGCTTTCTTT.

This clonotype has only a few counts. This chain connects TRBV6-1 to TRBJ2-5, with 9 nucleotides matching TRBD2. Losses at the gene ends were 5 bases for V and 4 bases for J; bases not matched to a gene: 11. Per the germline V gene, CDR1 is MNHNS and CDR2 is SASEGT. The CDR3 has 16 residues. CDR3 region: CASSKRGYSGRETQYF. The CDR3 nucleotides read TGTGCCAGCAGTAAAAGAGGGTATAGCGGGAGAGAGACCCAGTACTTC.

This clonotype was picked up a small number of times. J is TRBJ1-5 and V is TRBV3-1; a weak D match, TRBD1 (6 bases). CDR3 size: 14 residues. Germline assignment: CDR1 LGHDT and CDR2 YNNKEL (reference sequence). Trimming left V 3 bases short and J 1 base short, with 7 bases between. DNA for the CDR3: TGTGCCAGCAGCCAGAGGGGGAGCAATCAGCCCCAGCATTTT. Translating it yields CASSQRGSNQPQHF.